These T cell receptor beta chains were read from a single sample in a study of cytomegalovirus exposure and HLA in healthy donors. Assay used: immunoSEQ multiplex PCR; TCRdb lists only in-frame clones, some missing. The sample has around 150,000 clones, 88% seen once. The specimen was PBMCs. These receptors came from a woman aged 40 to 49 in good health and CMV-seronegative. The CDR3 runs from the conserved cysteine through the conserved F or W. The D gene is left open where the match is weak. Rows give clone size only sometimes, using once, few, many, or a class for an expanded clone.

v_call: TRBV11-3
j_call: TRBJ2-1
d_call: TRBD2
clone_size: .
cdr3_nt: TGTGCCAGCAGCTTAGAAGGATATCGGGGGGGGTTCAATGAGCAGTTCTTC
cdr3_aa: CASSLEGYRGGFNEQFF

v_call: TRBV28
j_call: TRBJ2-7
d_call: .
clone_size: .
cdr3_nt: TGTGCCACCCGGTCCCCAGGGGTCTACGAGCAGTACTTC
cdr3_aa: CATRSPGVYEQYF

v_call: TRBV4-1
j_call: TRBJ2-7
d_call: TRBD2
clone_size: .
cdr3_nt: TGCGCCAGCAGCCGCCTCTCAGCGGGGGCTGCCTACGAGCAGTACTTC
cdr3_aa: CASSRLSAGAAYEQYF

v_call: TRBV9
j_call: TRBJ1-3
d_call: TRBD1
clone_size: .
cdr3_nt: TGTGCCAGCAGCCCTATGTCCGACAGGGGGCACAGAAACACCATATATTTT
cdr3_aa: CASSPMSDRGHRNTIYF

v_call: TRBV27
j_call: TRBJ1-4
d_call: .
clone_size: .
cdr3_nt: TGTGCCAGCAGTGATCGTGACAGGAGGGAAAAACTGTTTTTT
cdr3_aa: CASSDRDRREKLFF

v_call: TRBV6-1
j_call: TRBJ1-2
d_call: .
clone_size: .
cdr3_nt: TGTGCCAGCAGTGAAAGGCGGAGCTATGGCTACACCTTC
cdr3_aa: CASSERRSYGYTF

v_call: TRBV7-8
j_call: TRBJ2-3
d_call: TRBD1
clone_size: .
cdr3_nt: TGTGCCAGCAGCTTCTCGACAGGGTCAGATACGCAGTATTTT
cdr3_aa: CASSFSTGSDTQYF

v_call: TRBV19
j_call: TRBJ1-6
d_call: .
clone_size: .
cdr3_nt: TGTGCCACCATGGCCACAGGCCATTCACCCCTCCACTTT
cdr3_aa: CATMATGHSPLHF

v_call: TRBV18
j_call: TRBJ1-4
d_call: .
clone_size: .
cdr3_nt: TGTGCCAGCTCACAGGGGATCCCGAATGAAAAACTGTTTTTT
cdr3_aa: CASSQGIPNEKLFF

v_call: TRBV11-2
j_call: TRBJ1-2
d_call: .
clone_size: .
cdr3_nt: TGTGCCAGCAGCCTCGCGGGGCCCAACTATGGCTACACCTTC
cdr3_aa: CASSLAGPNYGYTF

v_call: TRBV9
j_call: TRBJ2-1
d_call: .
clone_size: .
cdr3_nt: TGTGCCAGCAGCGTAGCCGGGGTAGGGGAGCAGTTCTTC
cdr3_aa: CASSVAGVGEQFF

v_call: TRBV27
j_call: TRBJ2-7
d_call: TRBD1
clone_size: .
cdr3_nt: TGTGCCAGCAGTCTCCGGGACAGGGACTACGAGCAGTACTTC
cdr3_aa: CASSLRDRDYEQYF

v_call: TRBV5-6
j_call: TRBJ1-1
d_call: TRBD1
clone_size: once
cdr3_nt: TGTGCCAGCAGCCTGACCTCGTCGGGACAGGGGGCGTCTGAAGCTTTCTTT
cdr3_aa: CASSLTSSGQGASEAFF

v_call: TRBV6-5
j_call: TRBJ2-1
d_call: .
clone_size: .
cdr3_nt: TGTGCCAGCGCTGTATTCGGGACACCCCACAATGAGCAGTTCTTC
cdr3_aa: CASAVFGTPHNEQFF

v_call: TRBV27
j_call: TRBJ2-2
d_call: TRBD2
clone_size: .
cdr3_nt: TGTGCCAGCAGTTTGTATGGCCCTAGCGGGGGCACCGGGGAGCTGTTTTTT
cdr3_aa: CASSLYGPSGGTGELFF

v_call: TRBV28
j_call: TRBJ1-2
d_call: TRBD1
clone_size: once
cdr3_nt: TGTGCCAGCAGACGTACAGGGGCGAGCCCTAGTGCTGGCTACACCTTC
cdr3_aa: CASRRTGASPSAGYTF

v_call: TRBV7-6
j_call: TRBJ2-7
d_call: TRBD2
clone_size: .
cdr3_nt: TGTGCCAGCAGCCCCCAGCGGGAGCCCTACGAGCAGTACTTC
cdr3_aa: CASSPQREPYEQYF

v_call: TRBV28
j_call: TRBJ2-1
d_call: TRBD2
clone_size: .
cdr3_nt: TGTGCCAGCAGTTATGGGACTAGCGGGAGGGCCAAGGGACAGTTCTTC
cdr3_aa: CASSYGTSGRAKGQFF

v_call: TRBV6-5
j_call: TRBJ1-2
d_call: .
clone_size: .
cdr3_nt: TGTGCCAGCGGGGACTACTATGGCTACACCTTC
cdr3_aa: CASGDYYGYTF

v_call: TRBV5-4
j_call: TRBJ2-3
d_call: TRBD2
clone_size: .
cdr3_nt: TGTGCCAGCAGCAGAAGACTAGCGGGAGGGCCAGATACGCAGTATTTT
cdr3_aa: CASSRRLAGGPDTQYF

v_call: TRBV19
j_call: TRBJ1-4
d_call: .
clone_size: .
cdr3_nt: TGTGCCAGTAGGAGGACTGTTGCAACTAATGAAAAACTGTTTTTT
cdr3_aa: CASRRTVATNEKLFF

v_call: TRBV11-2
j_call: TRBJ2-7
d_call: TRBD2
clone_size: .
cdr3_nt: TGTGCCAGCAGCCCCATACGGGAGGGGTACGAGCAGTACTTC
cdr3_aa: CASSPIREGYEQYF

v_call: TRBV7-2
j_call: TRBJ2-3
d_call: .
clone_size: .
cdr3_nt: TGTGCCAGCAGCACACGACTGTCTGGTAGCACAGATACGCAGTATTTT
cdr3_aa: CASSTRLSGSTDTQYF

v_call: TRBV4-1
j_call: TRBJ1-3
d_call: .
clone_size: .
cdr3_nt: TGCGCCAGCAGCGGGTTACCGGGGGTCGGAAACACCATATATTTT
cdr3_aa: CASSGLPGVGNTIYF

v_call: TRBV6-6
j_call: TRBJ2-2
d_call: TRBD1
clone_size: .
cdr3_nt: TGTGCCAGCAGCCGGGACAGGTACACCGGGGAGCTGTTTTTT
cdr3_aa: CASSRDRYTGELFF

v_call: TRBV27
j_call: TRBJ2-3
d_call: TRBD2
clone_size: .
cdr3_nt: TGTGCCAGCAGTTTATCGACCCCGGGACTAGTTCGCCGGGGAGATACGCAGTATTTT
cdr3_aa: CASSLSTPGLVRRGDTQYF

v_call: TRBV23-1
j_call: TRBJ2-7
d_call: .
clone_size: .
cdr3_nt: TGCGCCAGCAGACCTCAGCAGGGGAGAAGCTCCTACGAGCAGTACTTC
cdr3_aa: CASRPQQGRSSYEQYF

v_call: TRBV27
j_call: TRBJ2-5
d_call: .
clone_size: .
cdr3_nt: TGTGCCAGCAGCGCCGGGGAGACCCAGTACTTC
cdr3_aa: CASSAGETQYF

v_call: TRBV28
j_call: TRBJ2-1
d_call: .
clone_size: .
cdr3_nt: TGTGCCAGCAGCCTTTACAATGAGCAGTTCTTC
cdr3_aa: CASSLYNEQFF

v_call: TRBV5-1
j_call: TRBJ2-5
d_call: .
clone_size: .
cdr3_nt: TGCGCCAGCAGCCCCCAATTCGAGACCCAGTACTTC
cdr3_aa: CASSPQFETQYF

v_call: TRBV4-3
j_call: TRBJ2-5
d_call: .
clone_size: .
cdr3_nt: TGCGCCAGCAGCCAAGGGCAGGGAGAGACCCAGTACTTC
cdr3_aa: CASSQGQGETQYF

v_call: TRBV6-6
j_call: TRBJ2-5
d_call: .
clone_size: .
cdr3_nt: TGTGCCAGCAGTCGTCAGGTTCAGGAGACCCAGTACTTC
cdr3_aa: CASSRQVQETQYF

v_call: TRBV5-4
j_call: TRBJ1-5
d_call: TRBD1
clone_size: .
cdr3_nt: TGTGCCAGCAGCACGGACAGGGATCAGCCCCAGCATTTT
cdr3_aa: CASSTDRDQPQHF

v_call: TRBV19
j_call: TRBJ2-6
d_call: .
clone_size: .
cdr3_nt: TGTGCCAGTAGTCTTGTTTTAACTGGGGCCAACGTCCTGACTTTC
cdr3_aa: CASSLVLTGANVLTF

v_call: TRBV7-9
j_call: TRBJ2-1
d_call: .
clone_size: many
cdr3_nt: TGTGCCAGCAGCGATGCGATAGCGGTATACAATGAGCAGTTCTTC
cdr3_aa: CASSDAIAVYNEQFF

v_call: TRBV9
j_call: TRBJ1-4
d_call: TRBD1
clone_size: .
cdr3_nt: TGTGCCAGCAGCCAAAACAGGGGGGCTAATGAAAAACTGTTTTTT
cdr3_aa: CASSQNRGANEKLFF

v_call: TRBV4-3
j_call: TRBJ2-2
d_call: .
clone_size: .
cdr3_nt: TGCGCCAGCAGCCAAGGTCTGGGACACCGCACCGGGGAGCTGTTTTTT
cdr3_aa: CASSQGLGHRTGELFF

v_call: TRBV28
j_call: TRBJ2-7
d_call: TRBD2
clone_size: .
cdr3_nt: TGTGCCAGCAGTCCCGGGACTAGCGGGTGGTACGAGCAGTACTTC
cdr3_aa: CASSPGTSGWYEQYF

v_call: TRBV27
j_call: TRBJ2-1
d_call: .
clone_size: .
cdr3_nt: TGTGCCAGCAGTCCCTTTGGGGGAGGGGGGCTAAATGAGCAGTTCTTC
cdr3_aa: CASSPFGGGGLNEQFF

v_call: TRBV7-9
j_call: TRBJ1-1
d_call: TRBD1
clone_size: .
cdr3_nt: TGTGCCAGCAGCAGCTGGGACAGGGGGGGATCTGAAGCTTTCTTT
cdr3_aa: CASSSWDRGGSEAFF

v_call: TRBV4-1
j_call: TRBJ2-1
d_call: TRBD1
clone_size: .
cdr3_nt: TGCGCCAGCAGCCAAGATCGAAGGGACAGGGGACTTAGAACCAATGAGCAGTTCTTC
cdr3_aa: CASSQDRRDRGLRTNEQFF

v_call: TRBV11-2
j_call: TRBJ1-2
d_call: TRBD1
clone_size: .
cdr3_nt: TGTGCCAGCAGTACGGGACAGAGCTATGGCTACACCTTC
cdr3_aa: CASSTGQSYGYTF

v_call: TRBV7-8
j_call: TRBJ1-2
d_call: .
clone_size: .
cdr3_nt: TGTGCCAGCAGCCTGCCCGGGGAGAGTGGCTACACCTTC
cdr3_aa: CASSLPGESGYTF

v_call: TRBV6-5
j_call: TRBJ2-7
d_call: .
clone_size: once
cdr3_nt: TGTGCCAGCAGTTCTCCCTCCGGAGCGGCCTACGAGCAGTACTTC
cdr3_aa: CASSSPSGAAYEQYF

v_call: TRBV7-9
j_call: TRBJ2-5
d_call: TRBD2
clone_size: .
cdr3_nt: TGTGCCAGCAGGCTGGGATCGGGAGGGACAGAGACCCAGTACTTC
cdr3_aa: CASRLGSGGTETQYF

v_call: TRBV7-2
j_call: TRBJ1-1
d_call: .
clone_size: .
cdr3_nt: TGTGCCAGCAGCTTAGTTTTTAGGGAGGCTCTCTTT
cdr3_aa: CASSLVFREALF

v_call: TRBV19
j_call: TRBJ2-5
d_call: TRBD2
clone_size: .
cdr3_nt: TGTGCCAGTAGTATCGGACTAGGGTACCAAGAGACCCAGTACTTC
cdr3_aa: CASSIGLGYQETQYF